The TCR beta chain described here comes from a study of CD8+CD57+ T cells in acquired aplastic anemia. Profiling that covered TCR beta VDJ and CDR3 relied on genomic DNA as its template. One entry per CDR3 protein, called by TCRdb with MiXCR from the reads. The sample has about 160,000 distinct CDR3 sequences, approximately 51% seen once. CD8+CD57+ cell expansion had been shown by flow cytometry in patients chosen for sequencing. None of the patients had been given any therapy when their blood was sampled. CDR1 is SEHNR, CDR2 FQNEAQ, per germline (reference sequence). This CDR3 spans 14 amino acids. The trim removed 5 bases at V and 7 bases at J, leaving 5 bases unmatched. This clonotype was seen ten or more times.

This clonotype was obtained from a human donor with aplastic anemia. The sequenced material came from sorted CD4+, CD8+, or CD8+CD57+ T cells (not recorded which) from PBMCs. This chain joins TRBV7-9 and TRBJ2-2, with 9 bases matching TRBD2. CDR3 protein: CASSKGLANGELFF. The CDR3 bases are TGTGCCAGCAGCAAGGGACTAGCTAACGGGGAGCTGTTTTTT.